This T cell receptor (beta chain) comes out of a study of blood T cell repertoires in COVID-19. Whole-study context: Specimens from acute and convalescent COVID-19 originated in the United States, Italy and Spain.

Sequencing was performed with immunoSEQ multiplex PCR; in TCRdb, only in-frame clones are kept and a portion is missing. The sample records hundreds of thousands of clones, 83% being singletons. CDR1 and CDR2 from the germline V gene are ENHRY and SYGVKD. CDR3 size: 16 residues. Trimming at V came to 0 bases and at J to 1 base, leaving 3 bases not matched to a gene. The sequence came from a woman aged 70-85 years with active or convalescent COVID-19. Sequenced input: peripheral blood. The rearrangement links TRBV10-3 to TRBJ1-1, with 9 bases lining up with TRBD1. CDR3 sequence reads: CAISESLQGANTEAFF. The DNA of the CDR3 is TGTGCCATCAGTGAGTCATTACAGGGGGCGAACACTGAAGCTTTCTTT.